This T cell receptor beta chain was found in a study of vaccination and CD4 T cells after COVID-19. Study context: Six males and four females, two of them Hispanic, were enrolled as convalescents. Investigators took post-vaccine samples a median approximately 72 days after dose two, within a range of 14 to 241. Cultures designated as controls were supplied with a CEFX pool, an HIV-1 Nef pool, or no peptide.

As for this clonotype: Its antigen is undetermined.

The V gene's germline CDR1 is DFQATT and CDR2 SNEGSKA (reference sequence). V was cut by 1 base and J by 7 bases, with 17 bases left in between. This CDR3 is built from 15 residues. Noted treatment: approximately 9-day PBMC culture with coronavirus spike peptide pools or control peptides (ViraFEST assay). Cultured CD4+ T cell DNA was sequenced using the Oncomine TCR Beta short-read assay. MiXCR, run by TCRdb on the PCR reads, gives a single entry per CDR3 protein. This table has over 10,000 distinct CDR3 sequences, approximately 62% appearing once. The sequencing sample was made of CD4+ T cells from blood, cultured in vitro. J is TRBJ1-5 and V is TRBV20-1, with D possibly TRBD1 on 5 matching bases. This sequence originates from a human donor who had recovered from COVID-19. Written as DNA, the CDR3 is TGCAGTGCTAGAGTTATAGGGCAGGGTGGGCAGCCCCAGCATTTT. Residues: CSARVIGQGGQPQHF.